The clone carrying this T cell receptor beta chain was observed a handful of times. RNA extraction was followed by reverse transcription into cDNA, which acted as the sequencing template. Assay used: immunoSEQ multiplex PCR; TCRdb lists only in-frame clones, some missing. Among around 190,000 clones listed, more than 55% were seen once. These data come from a study of CD8+ T cells in alopecia areata. V lost 7 bases to trimming and J lost 1 base; unmatched junction nucleotides: 9. The germline V gene encodes CDR1 SQVTM and CDR2 ANQGSEA. The CDR3 contains 15 residues. The chain combines TRBV29-1 with TRBJ1-5, with 8 nucleotides matching TRBD1. The specimen sequenced was CD8+ T cells sorted from blood. This clonotype was sampled from a human donor in good health. Here the CDR3 reads CSALTGQGSNQPQHF. The CDR3 region has the DNA TGCAGCGCCCTTACCGGACAGGGCAGCAATCAGCCCCAGCATTTT. Filled out from reference TRBV29-1 and TRBJ1-5, the complete variable domain reads SAVISQKPSRDICQRGTSLTIQCQVDSQVTMMFWYRQQPGQSLTLIATANQGSEATYESGFVIDKFPISRPNLTFSTLTVSNMSPEDSSIYLCSALTGQGSNQPQHFGDGTRLSIL.